This T cell receptor (beta chain) originates from a study of blood T cell repertoires in COVID-19. The overall study: T cells, B-cell-depleted T cells, or PBMCs provided the cDNA or gDNA that served as material.

Method: immunoSEQ multiplex PCR; TCRdb's copy keeps in-frame clones and lacks some. The sample yields under 250,000 clones, around 81% seen once. V lost 4 bases, J lost 8 bases, and 20 bases lay in between. The CDR3 extends over 16 amino acids. The germline CDR1 and CDR2 sequences are KGHDR and SFDVKD. V usage is TRBV24-1 and J usage is TRBJ2-1; TRBD2 is a possible D gene (7 bases). Sequencing input: peripheral blood. The sequence was obtained from a woman aged 70-85 years with acute or convalescent COVID-19. CDR3 sequence reads: CATSDIGGGPWDEQFF. Written as DNA, the CDR3 is TGTGCCACCAGTGACATTGGCGGGGGCCCGTGGGATGAGCAGTTCTTC.